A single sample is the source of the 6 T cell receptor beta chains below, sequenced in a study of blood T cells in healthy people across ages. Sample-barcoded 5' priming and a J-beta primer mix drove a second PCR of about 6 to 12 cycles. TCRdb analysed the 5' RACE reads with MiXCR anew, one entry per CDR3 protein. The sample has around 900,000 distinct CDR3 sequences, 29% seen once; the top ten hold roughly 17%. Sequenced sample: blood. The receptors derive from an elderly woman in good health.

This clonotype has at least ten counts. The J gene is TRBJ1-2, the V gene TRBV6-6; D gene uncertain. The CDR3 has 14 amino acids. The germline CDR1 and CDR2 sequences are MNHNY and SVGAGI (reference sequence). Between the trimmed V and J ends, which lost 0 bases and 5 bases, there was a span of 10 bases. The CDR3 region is CASSYSGSTYGYTF. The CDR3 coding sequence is TGTGCCAGCAGTTACTCGGGCAGCACTTATGGCTACACCTTC.

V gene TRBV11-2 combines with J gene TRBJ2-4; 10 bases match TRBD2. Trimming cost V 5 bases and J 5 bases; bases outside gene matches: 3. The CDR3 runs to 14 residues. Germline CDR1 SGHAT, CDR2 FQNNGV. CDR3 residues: CASSTGLAENIQYF. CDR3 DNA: TGTGCCAGCAGCACCGGACTAGCGGAAAACATTCAGTACTTC. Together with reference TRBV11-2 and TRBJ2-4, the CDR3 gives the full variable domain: EAGVAQSPRYKIIEKRQSVAFWCNPISGHATLYWYQQILGQGPKLLIQFQNNGVVDDSQLPKDRFSAERLKGVDSTLKIQPAKLEDSAVYLCASSTGLAENIQYFGAGTRLSVL.

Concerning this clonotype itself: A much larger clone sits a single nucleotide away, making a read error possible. CDR3 DNA sequence: TGTGCCAGCAGTTTCCGGGCGCGGGGGGGATTAATTACGCGGTATTTT. It encodes CASSFRARGGLITRYF. The chain has TRBV12-3 or TRBV12-4 and TRBJ2-3; 9 nucleotides line up with TRBD2. The CDR3 is 16 amino acids.

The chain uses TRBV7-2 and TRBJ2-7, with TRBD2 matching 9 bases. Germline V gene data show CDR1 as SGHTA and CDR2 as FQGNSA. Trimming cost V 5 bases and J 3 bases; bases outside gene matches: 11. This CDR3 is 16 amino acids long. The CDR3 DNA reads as TGTGCCAGCAGCCTGCGGGCTAGCGGGACTAACTACGAGCAGTACTTC. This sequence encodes CASSLRASGTNYEQYF.

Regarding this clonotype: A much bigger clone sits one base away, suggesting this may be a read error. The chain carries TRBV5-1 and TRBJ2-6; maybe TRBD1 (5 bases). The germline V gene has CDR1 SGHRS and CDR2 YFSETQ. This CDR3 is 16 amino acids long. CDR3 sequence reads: CASSSTVRAGANVRTF. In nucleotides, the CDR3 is TGCGCCAGCAGCTCGACCGTGCGCGCTGGGGCCAACGTCCGGACTTTC.

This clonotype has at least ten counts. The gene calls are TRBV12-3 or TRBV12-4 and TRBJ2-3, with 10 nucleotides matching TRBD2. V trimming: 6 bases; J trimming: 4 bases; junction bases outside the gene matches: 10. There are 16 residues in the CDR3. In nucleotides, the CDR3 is TGTGCCAGCAGCAACAGCGGGGGGGCCCGGGCAGATACGCAGTATTTT. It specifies CASSNSGGARADTQYF.